Listed here are 13 T cell receptor beta chains from one sample, sequenced in a study of graft-versus-host responses after intestinal transplantation. Processing released intraepithelial and lamina propria lymphocytes from the graft tissue. Sequencing used immunoSEQ multiplex PCR; TCRdb keeps in-frame clones, though not all of them. The table has 60,000 to 75,000 clones, about nine tenths seen once. The starting material was ileum tissue, obtained more than 350 days after transplant. These receptors originate from a human patient who received an intestinal transplant, so some T cells may come from the graft donor.

The chain combines TRBV7-7 with TRBJ2-1; D call uncertain. CDR3 length equals 13 residues. Deletions cut 2 bases from V and 7 bases from J, with 9 bases between. The germline V gene encodes CDR1 SSHAT and CDR2 FNYEAQ (reference sequence). The CDR3 nucleotides are TGTGCCAGCAGCTTATCTCCCCGGAATGAGCAGTTCTTC. Translating gives CASSLSPRNEQFF.

The chain has TRBV7-3 and TRBJ1-1, with no clear D. The ends were cut back, 7 bases at V and 2 bases at J, with 8 bases in the middle. CDR3 size: 12 residues. CDR1 is SGHTA, CDR2 FQGTGA, per germline. CDR3 DNA: TGTGCCAGCATCGACACTAACACTGAAGCTTTCTTT. Its translation is CASIDTNTEAFF. The whole variable domain, remainder taken from reference TRBV7-3 and TRBJ1-1, is GAGVSQTPSNKVTEKGKYVELRCDPISGHTALYWYRQSLGQGPEFLIYFQGTGAADDSGLPNDRFFAVRPEGSVSTLKIQRTERGDSAVYLCASIDTNTEAFFGQGTRLTVV.

This clone has more than one count but fewer than ten. This rearrangement joins TRBV4-1 to TRBJ2-7; D is undetermined. The V end was cut by 1 base, the J end by 0 bases, with 4 bases between. There are 13 residues in the CDR3. Germline CDR1 reads MGHRA; CDR2 reads YSYEKL. The CDR3 here is CASSQGNSYEQYF. In DNA form, the CDR3 reads TGCGCCAGCAGCCAAGGTAACTCCTACGAGCAGTACTTC.

V is TRBV28 and J is TRBJ2-7, with 11 nucleotides matching TRBD2. V was clipped by 2 bases and J by 3 bases; unmatched bases: 0. There are 14 residues in the CDR3. Germline V gene data show CDR1 as MDHEN and CDR2 as SYDVKM. CDR3 coding DNA: TGTGCCAGCAGTTTAACTAGCGGGGGCTACGAGCAGTACTTC. It is translated as CASSLTSGGYEQYF.

This sequence joins TRBV4-1 and TRBJ2-1; the match to TRBD2 covers 9 bases. With V trimmed by 0 bases and J by 6 bases, 9 bases remained unmatched. The CDR3 runs 17 residues. Germline CDR1 reads MGHRA; CDR2 reads YSYEKL. CDR3 sequence reads: CASSQDGGGGASNEQFF. Written as DNA, the CDR3 is TGCGCCAGCAGCCAAGATGGAGGCGGGGGGGCGAGCAATGAGCAGTTCTTC.

V and J are TRBV6-6 and TRBJ2-7, with D unclear. The V end was cut by 7 bases, the J end by 1 base, with 8 bases between. The CDR3 is 12 amino acids. Germline loops: CDR1 MNHNY, CDR2 SVGAGI (reference sequence). The CDR3 loop is CASTRPSYEQYF. DNA of the CDR3: TGTGCCAGCACCCGCCCGTCCTACGAGCAGTACTTC.

This rearrangement joins TRBV4-1 to TRBJ2-1, with 7 bases fitting TRBD1. The V gene end was trimmed by 3 bases and the J gene end by 3 bases; junction bases not matched to a gene: 8. Germline V lookup: CDR1 MGHRA, CDR2 YSYEKL. The CDR3 length is 16 residues. The CDR3 is CASSHMRQGYYNEQFF. The CDR3 DNA reads as TGCGCCAGCAGCCATATGCGACAGGGATACTACAATGAGCAGTTCTTC.

The CDR3 nucleotides are TGTGCCAGCAGTTTTAGTCCGGGACAGGGAAATCAGCCCCAGCATTTT. This translates into CASSFSPGQGNQPQHF. V usage is TRBV28 and J usage is TRBJ1-5; 9 bases line up with TRBD1. The V gene's germline CDR1 is MDHEN and CDR2 SYDVKM. The length of the CDR3 is 16 residues. Losses at the gene ends were 3 bases for V and 4 bases for J; bases not matched to a gene: 7.

J is TRBJ2-7 and V is TRBV4-2, with 13 positions matching TRBD2. The CDR3 totals 22 residues. Germline loops: CDR1 LGHNA, CDR2 YNFKEQ. Trimming removed 0 bases from V and 0 bases from J; junction bases left unmatched: 17. The CDR3 is CASSQDIGVPGLAGLRSYEQYF. CDR3 sequence (DNA): TGTGCCAGCAGCCAAGATATTGGGGTACCGGGACTAGCGGGACTTCGCTCCTACGAGCAGTACTTC.

CDR3 sequence (DNA): TGTGCCAGCAGCTTAGACCAACAGGGGTGGTACGAGCAGTACTTC. Residues: CASSLDQQGWYEQYF. The chain links TRBV11-1 to TRBJ2-7; 7 bases match TRBD1. V shed 1 base and J 4 bases; nucleotides not matched to a gene: 7. CDR3 length: 15 residues. Germline lookup yields CDR1 SGHAT and CDR2 FQDESV (reference sequence).

The rearrangement joins TRBV27 to TRBJ2-4; either TRBD1 or TRBD2 may fit D (7 bases each). CDR1 MNHEY and CDR2 SMNVEV come from the germline V gene (reference sequence). This CDR3 is built from 15 residues. The V end lost 5 bases, the J end lost 8 bases, and 19 bases lay between the germline ends. Written as DNA, the CDR3 is TGTGCCAGCAGTGCAGGGGGGGGGCAGTGGGACATTCAGTACTTC. Amino acid sequence: CASSAGGGQWDIQYF.

The chain links TRBV16 to TRBJ2-1, with a tentative D call TRBD1 (5 bases). This CDR3 region has 15 residues. Germline CDR1 reads KGHSY; CDR2 reads FQNENV. V was trimmed by 2 bases and J by 7 bases, leaving 15 bases between them. The CDR3 coding sequence is TGTGCCAGCAGCCAAAATCCAGGGATGTCGAATGAGCAGTTCTTC. Its translation: CASSQNPGMSNEQFF.

V gene TRBV7-9 combines with J gene TRBJ2-1; the match to TRBD2 covers 7 bases. The CDR3 runs to 16 residues. The V gene end was trimmed by 2 bases and the J gene end by 7 bases; junction bases not matched to a gene: 11. Germline V gives CDR1 SEHNR, CDR2 FQNEAQ (reference sequence). The CDR3 sequence is CASSLSAIAGGNEQFF. CDR3 coding DNA: TGTGCCAGCAGCTTAAGCGCTATAGCGGGTGGGAATGAGCAGTTCTTC.